This T cell receptor beta chain was identified during a study of early T cells in non-severe SARS-CoV-2 infection. Across the study: Whole-blood bulk RNA, unsorted, was sequenced, and chains were unpaired.

This clonotype came up many times. The V gene's germline CDR1 is SGHAT and CDR2 FQNNGV. V was pared by 3 bases and J by 1 base, with 7 bases between. This CDR3 is 13 amino acids long. One entry per CDR3 protein results from TCRdb running MiXCR on the 5' RACE reads. The sample consists of fewer than 95,000 distinct CDR3 sequences, roughly 17% of them appearing once. The sequenced sample was whole blood, obtained at baseline. This clonotype was sampled from an adult who was a healthcare worker with PCR-confirmed SARS-CoV-2 infection or an uninfected control (not recorded which). This rearrangement joins TRBV11-2 to TRBJ2-7; D is ambiguous. The CDR3 sequence is CASSLGSSYEQYF. DNA for the CDR3: TGTGCCAGCAGCTTGGGCTCGTCCTACGAGCAGTACTTC.